This T cell receptor beta chain emerged from a study of blood T cell repertoires in COVID-19. This CDR3 region has 14 residues. Deletions cut 7 bases from V and 6 bases from J, with 18 bases between. The germline CDR1 and CDR2 sequences are LGHDT and YNNKEL (reference sequence). Libraries were prepared by immunoSEQ multiplex PCR; TCRdb keeps only in-frame clonotypes and omits some of them. The sample lists roughly 290,000 clones, approximately 85% occurring once. Sequences were obtained from PBMCs or T cells enriched from blood (not recorded which). The chain carries TRBV3-1 (or the pseudogene TRBV3-2) and TRBJ1-2, with D tentatively TRBD1 (5 bases). The source is a man younger than 45 who had recovered from COVID-19. The CDR3 DNA follows: TGTGCCAGCATCTTAGGCGGGGGACGAGATGGCTACACCTTC. Its translation: CASILGGGRDGYTF.